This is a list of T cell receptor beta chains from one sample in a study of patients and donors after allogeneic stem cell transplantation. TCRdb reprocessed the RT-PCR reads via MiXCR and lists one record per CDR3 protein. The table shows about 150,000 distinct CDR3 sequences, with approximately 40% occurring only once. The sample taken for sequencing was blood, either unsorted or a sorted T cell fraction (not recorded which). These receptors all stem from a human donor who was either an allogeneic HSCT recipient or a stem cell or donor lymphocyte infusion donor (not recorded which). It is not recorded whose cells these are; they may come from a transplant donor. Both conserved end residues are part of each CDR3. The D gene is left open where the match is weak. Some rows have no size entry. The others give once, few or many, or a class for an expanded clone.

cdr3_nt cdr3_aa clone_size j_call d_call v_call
TGTGCCAGCAGCAGCGCGGGGGGGACTATGGCTTTCTTT CASSSAGGTMAFF . TRBJ1-1 . TRBV7-6
TGTGCCAGCAACAGGGGGTGGTACACTGAAGCTTTCTTT CASNRGWYTEAFF . TRBJ1-1 TRBD1 TRBV7-2
TGTGCCAGCAGGGCTACAGGGTTGGAGACCCAGTACTTC CASRATGLETQYF . TRBJ2-5 . TRBV28
TGTGCCAGCAGTTTATCAGGAGGGTTGAACACTGAAGCTTTCTTT CASSLSGGLNTEAFF few TRBJ1-1 . TRBV27
TGTGCCAGCAGCGTAAGCCTCAGCGGGTTGGATGGCTACACCTTC CASSVSLSGLDGYTF . TRBJ1-2 . TRBV9
TGTGCCAGCAGTTTCCCGCCGCCACTAGCGGGGGTACCAAGCACAGATACGCAGTATTTT CASSFPPPLAGVPSTDTQYF few TRBJ2-3 TRBD2 TRBV28
TGTGCCAGCAGTTTGGGGGTGGGTCGCTATGGCTACACCTTC CASSLGVGRYGYTF few TRBJ1-2 . TRBV12-3/TRBV12-4
TGCAGCGCCACCCGGGATGAAAAACTGTTTTTT CSATRDEKLFF few TRBJ1-4 . TRBV29-1
TGTGCCAGCAGTTTCGGAGACAGGCGCCTCCGTGGCTACACCTTC CASSFGDRRLRGYTF many TRBJ1-2 . TRBV6-5
TGTGCCAGCAGTTCCACAGGGGACTATGGCTACACCTTC CASSSTGDYGYTF many TRBJ1-2 TRBD1 TRBV6-5
TGTGCCAGCAGCTTGGAGCGGGGGAGTCGCAATGAGCAGTTCTTC CASSLERGSRNEQFF few TRBJ2-1 TRBD2 TRBV5-6
TGTGCCAGCAGTTATGAGAGGGCCAAAAGTACACCCCTCCACTTT CASSYERAKSTPLHF . TRBJ1-6 . TRBV6-2/TRBV6-3
TGTGCCAGCAGTTTCTCCGAGACCCAGTACTTC CASSFSETQYF . TRBJ2-5 . TRBV28
TGTGCCAGCAGCTTCGCGGGGGCTAGCACAGATACGCAGTATTTT CASSFAGASTDTQYF . TRBJ2-3 . TRBV7-9
TGTGCCAGCAGCTTCGGCCACAACTATGGCTACACCTTC CASSFGHNYGYTF many TRBJ1-2 . TRBV7-2
TGTGCCAGCAGTACCGGGACAGTTAGCTCCTATAATTCACCCCTCCACTTT CASSTGTVSSYNSPLHF . TRBJ1-6 TRBD1 TRBV6-2/TRBV6-3
TGTGCCAGCAGCCCCCGGTTTGAGAAGCAGTACTTC CASSPRFEKQYF . TRBJ2-7 . TRBV5-5
TGTGCCAGCAGCTTGGTACGCCAGTGGGAAGCTTTCTTT CASSLVRQWEAFF . TRBJ1-1 . TRBV5-5
TGTGCCAGCAGCACCGTCTGGCTTGGGGGGGATACGCAGTATTTT CASSTVWLGGDTQYF . TRBJ2-3 . TRBV11-2
TGTGCCAGCACCCCGAGGGGGCCACCCTATGGCTACACCTTC CASTPRGPPYGYTF few TRBJ1-2 TRBD1 TRBV28
TGTGCCAGCAGTTTAAGCTTGGGGGAGGTTGAAGCTTTCTTT CASSLSLGEVEAFF . TRBJ1-1 . TRBV12-3/TRBV12-4
TGTGCCACCCGCACGGCGGACACTGAAGCTTTCTTT CATRTADTEAFF . TRBJ1-1 . TRBV6-5
TGTGCCAGCAGTTTAGGGGAGGGACGGGAGACCCAGTACTTC CASSLGEGRETQYF . TRBJ2-5 TRBD2 TRBV12-3/TRBV12-4
TGTGCCAGCAGCCAAGGGCCGGGTCAATACACCGGGGAGCTGTTTTTT CASSQGPGQYTGELFF . TRBJ2-2 . TRBV3-1
TGCGCCAGCAGCTCGGACCCCACCGGGGTATATGGCTACACCTTC CASSSDPTGVYGYTF . TRBJ1-2 . TRBV5-1
TGCAGTGCTAGCGTCGGGACAGGGCATCCAGATACGCAGTATTTT CSASVGTGHPDTQYF . TRBJ2-3 TRBD1 TRBV20-1
TGTGCCAGCAGTACCCAGGACGGGTATAATTCACCCCTCCACTTT CASSTQDGYNSPLHF . TRBJ1-6 . TRBV6-1
TGCAGTGCTCACAGGGAGGACCAGCCCCAGCATTTT CSAHREDQPQHF . TRBJ1-5 . TRBV20-1
TGTGCCAGCAGTGAACTTGGCACCGGCCTCTATGGCTACACCTTC CASSELGTGLYGYTF . TRBJ1-2 . TRBV25-1
TGCAGCGTGGGCGGGAGTAATAGCAATCAGCCCCAGCATTTT CSVGGSNSNQPQHF . TRBJ1-5 . TRBV29-1
TGTGCGGCCCCTGGGGGTTCTAACTATGGCTACACCTTC CAAPGGSNYGYTF . TRBJ1-2 . TRBV13
TGTGCCAGCAGTGCCCCCGTGGTTGGCAATCAGCCCCAGCATTTT CASSAPVVGNQPQHF few TRBJ1-5 . TRBV6-1
TGTGCCAGCAGTCCCCAACCGGCAACCATGAACACTGAAGCTTTCTTT CASSPQPATMNTEAFF . TRBJ1-1 . TRBV28
TGCGCCAGCAGCCAAGGTCCCTCGAGGGGTTGGTTGGACATTCAGTACTTC CASSQGPSRGWLDIQYF . TRBJ2-4 . TRBV4-1
TGTGCCAGCAGTTTAAGCCACCTCTTAAGGGGGCACAGGGGAACTGAAGCTTTCTTT CASSLSHLLRGHRGTEAFF . TRBJ1-1 TRBD1 TRBV28
TGCAGTGCCGCTCCGGGTTTAGGCTACACCTTC CSAAPGLGYTF few TRBJ1-2 . TRBV20-1